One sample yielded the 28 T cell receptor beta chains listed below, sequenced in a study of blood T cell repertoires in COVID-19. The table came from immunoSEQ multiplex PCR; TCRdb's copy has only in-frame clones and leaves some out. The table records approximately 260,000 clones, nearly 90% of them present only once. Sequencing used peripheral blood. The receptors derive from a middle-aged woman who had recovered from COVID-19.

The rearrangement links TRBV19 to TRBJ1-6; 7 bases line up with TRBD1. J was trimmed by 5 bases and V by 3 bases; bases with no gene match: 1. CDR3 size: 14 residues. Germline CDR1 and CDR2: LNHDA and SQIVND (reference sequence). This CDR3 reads CASSIGTDNSPLHF. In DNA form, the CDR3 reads TGTGCCAGTAGTATTGGGACAGATAATTCACCCCTCCACTTT.

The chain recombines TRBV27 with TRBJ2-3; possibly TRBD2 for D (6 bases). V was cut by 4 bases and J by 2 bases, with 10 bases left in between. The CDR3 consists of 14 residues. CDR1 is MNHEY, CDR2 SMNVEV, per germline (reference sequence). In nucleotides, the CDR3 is TGTGCCAGCAGTTCGGGACTGGACACAGATACGCAGTATTTT. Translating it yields CASSSGLDTDTQYF.

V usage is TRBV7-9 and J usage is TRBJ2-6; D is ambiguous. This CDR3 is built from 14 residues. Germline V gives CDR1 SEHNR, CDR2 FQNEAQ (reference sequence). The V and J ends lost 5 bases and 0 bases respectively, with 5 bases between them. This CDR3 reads CASSAISGANVLTF. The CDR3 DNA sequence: TGTGCCAGCAGCGCTATCTCTGGGGCCAACGTCCTGACTTTC. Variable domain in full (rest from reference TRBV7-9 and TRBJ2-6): DTGVSQNPRHKITKRGQNVTFRCDPISEHNRLYWYRQTLGQGPEFLTYFQNEAQLEKSRLLSDRFSAERPKGSFSTLEIQRTEQGDSAMYLCASSAISGANVLTFGAGSRLTVL.

CDR3 DNA: TGTGCCAGCAGCGGCGCAGGGCGGAGAGCCCAAGAGACCCAGTACTTC. Translating gives CASSGAGRRAQETQYF. The V call is TRBV7-2, the J call TRBJ2-5, with a possible D match to TRBD1 (5 bases). V was shortened by 5 bases and J by 1 base, with 17 bases between the two germline ends. This CDR3 has 16 residues. Germline V CDR1 and CDR2: SGHTA, FQGNSA. Drawing the rest from reference TRBV7-2 and TRBJ2-5, the complete variable domain is GAGVSQSPSNKVTEKGKDVELRCDPISGHTALYWYRQSLGQGLEFLIYFQGNSAPDKSGLPSDRFSAERTGGSVSTLTIQRTQQEDSAVYLCASSGAGRRAQETQYFGPGTRLLVL.

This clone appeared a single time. CDR3 nucleotides: TGTGCCTGGAGCCGACAGGGCAATCAGCCCCAGCATTTT. Protein sequence: CAWSRQGNQPQHF. The rearrangement joins TRBV30 to TRBJ1-5; D may be TRBD1 (6 bases). The CDR3 runs 13 residues. Trimming left V 3 bases short and J 2 bases short, with 8 bases between. Looked up from germline, CDR1 is GTSNPN and CDR2 is SVGIG (reference sequence).

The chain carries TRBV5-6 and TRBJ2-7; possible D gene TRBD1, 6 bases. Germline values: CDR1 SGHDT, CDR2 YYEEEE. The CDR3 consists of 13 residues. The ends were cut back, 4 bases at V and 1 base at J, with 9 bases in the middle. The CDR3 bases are TGTGCCAGCAGCGCAGGGGTTTCCTACGAGCAGTACTTC. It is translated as CASSAGVSYEQYF.

This chain's CDR3 is CASRDRTGNNEQFF. The CDR3 nucleotides are TGTGCCAGCAGAGATCGGACAGGGAACAATGAGCAGTTCTTC. V and J are TRBV2 and TRBJ2-1, with 8 bases that match TRBD1. This CDR3 has 14 residues. The V gene's germline CDR1 is SNHLY and CDR2 FYNNEI. V dropped 6 bases and J dropped 5; count of bases not matched to a gene: 6.

In DNA form, the CDR3 reads TGCAGCGTTGAAAGGGACAGGGGGGACGAGCAGTACTTC. Translated: CSVERDRGDEQYF. The chain couples TRBV29-1 to TRBJ2-7; 11 nucleotides match TRBD1. The CDR3 is 13 residues long. The ends lost 2 bases at V and 5 bases at J; junction bases unmatched: 2. Germline loops: CDR1 SQVTM, CDR2 ANQGSEA.

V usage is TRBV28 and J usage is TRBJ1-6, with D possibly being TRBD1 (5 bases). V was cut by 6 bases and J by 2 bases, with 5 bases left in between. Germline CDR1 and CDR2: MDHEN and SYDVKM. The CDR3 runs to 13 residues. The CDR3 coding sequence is TGTGCCAGCAGGGACACCTATAATTCACCCCTCCACTTT. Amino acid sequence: CASRDTYNSPLHF.

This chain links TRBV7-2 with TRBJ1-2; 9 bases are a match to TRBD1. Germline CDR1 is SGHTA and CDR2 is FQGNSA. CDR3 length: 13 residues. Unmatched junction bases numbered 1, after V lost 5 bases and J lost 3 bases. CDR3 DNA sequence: TGTGCCAGCAGCCGACAGGGGGACTATGGCTACACCTTC. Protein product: CASSRQGDYGYTF.

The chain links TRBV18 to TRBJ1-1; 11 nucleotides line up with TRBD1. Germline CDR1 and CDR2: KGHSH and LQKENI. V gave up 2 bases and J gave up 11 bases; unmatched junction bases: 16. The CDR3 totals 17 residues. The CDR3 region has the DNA TGTGCCAGCTCACCAACCATGGGGACAGGGGGTAGTCCAGGGGCTTTCTTT. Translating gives CASSPTMGTGGSPGAFF.

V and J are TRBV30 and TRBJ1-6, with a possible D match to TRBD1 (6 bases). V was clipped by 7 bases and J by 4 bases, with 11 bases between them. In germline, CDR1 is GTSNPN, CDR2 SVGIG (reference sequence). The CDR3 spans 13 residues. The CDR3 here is CALRDRYNSPLHF. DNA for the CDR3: TGTGCCTTGAGAGACAGGTATAATTCACCCCTCCACTTT.

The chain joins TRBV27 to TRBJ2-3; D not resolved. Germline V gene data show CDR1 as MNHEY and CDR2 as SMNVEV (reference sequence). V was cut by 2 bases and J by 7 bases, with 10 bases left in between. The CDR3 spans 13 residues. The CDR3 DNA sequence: TGTGCCAGCAGTTTAACTACCAGTCATACGCAGTATTTT. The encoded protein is CASSLTTSHTQYF.

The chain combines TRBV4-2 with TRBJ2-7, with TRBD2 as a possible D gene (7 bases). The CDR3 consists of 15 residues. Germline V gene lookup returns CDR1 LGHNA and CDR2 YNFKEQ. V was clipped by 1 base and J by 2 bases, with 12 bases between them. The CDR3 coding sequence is TGTGCCAGCAGCCAAGGGCGGGGGCCCCCCTACGAGCAGTACTTC. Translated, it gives CASSQGRGPPYEQYF.

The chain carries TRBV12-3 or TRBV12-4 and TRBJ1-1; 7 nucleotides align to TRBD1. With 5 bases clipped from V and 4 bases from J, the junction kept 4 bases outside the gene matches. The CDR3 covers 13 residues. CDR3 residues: CASSLQGGTEAFF. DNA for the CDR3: TGTGCCAGCAGTCTTCAGGGGGGCACTGAAGCTTTCTTT.

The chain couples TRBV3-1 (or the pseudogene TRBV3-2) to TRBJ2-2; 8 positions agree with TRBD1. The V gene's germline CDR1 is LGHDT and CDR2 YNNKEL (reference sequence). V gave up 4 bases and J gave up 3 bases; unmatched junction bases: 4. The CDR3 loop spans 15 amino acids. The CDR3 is CASSPQGAHTGELFF. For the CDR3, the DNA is TGTGCCAGCAGCCCGCAGGGGGCGCACACCGGGGAGCTGTTTTTT.

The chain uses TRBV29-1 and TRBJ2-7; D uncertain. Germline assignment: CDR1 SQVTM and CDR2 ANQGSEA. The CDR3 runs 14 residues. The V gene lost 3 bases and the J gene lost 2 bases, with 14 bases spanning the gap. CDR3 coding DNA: TGCAGCGTTGAGATTCGTGGCTTCACCTACGAGCAGTACTTC. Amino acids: CSVEIRGFTYEQYF.

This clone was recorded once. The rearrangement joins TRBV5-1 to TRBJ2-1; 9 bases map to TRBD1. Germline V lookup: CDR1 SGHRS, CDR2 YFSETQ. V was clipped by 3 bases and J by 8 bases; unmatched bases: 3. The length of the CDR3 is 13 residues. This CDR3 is CASSSRDRDEQFF. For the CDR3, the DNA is TGCGCCAGCAGCTCGAGGGACAGGGATGAGCAGTTCTTC. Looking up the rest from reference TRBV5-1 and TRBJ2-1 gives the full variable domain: KAGVTQTPRYLIKTRGQQVTLSCSPISGHRSVSWYQQTPGQGLQFLFEYFSETQRNKGNFPGRFSGRQFSNSRSEMNVSTLELGDSALYLCASSSRDRDEQFFGPGTRLTVL.

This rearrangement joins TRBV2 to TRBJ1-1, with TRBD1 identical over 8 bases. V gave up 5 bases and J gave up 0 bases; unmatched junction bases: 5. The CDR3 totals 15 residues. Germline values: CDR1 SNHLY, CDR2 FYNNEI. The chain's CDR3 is CASSLDRGVNTEAFF. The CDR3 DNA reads TGTGCCAGCAGTCTCGACAGGGGTGTGAACACTGAAGCTTTCTTT.

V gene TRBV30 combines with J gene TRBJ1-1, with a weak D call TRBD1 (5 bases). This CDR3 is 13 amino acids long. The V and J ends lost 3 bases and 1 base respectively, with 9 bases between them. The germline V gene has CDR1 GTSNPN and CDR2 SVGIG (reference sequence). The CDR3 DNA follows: TGTGCCTGGAGCAGGGTATCGAACACTGAAGCTTTCTTT. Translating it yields CAWSRVSNTEAFF.

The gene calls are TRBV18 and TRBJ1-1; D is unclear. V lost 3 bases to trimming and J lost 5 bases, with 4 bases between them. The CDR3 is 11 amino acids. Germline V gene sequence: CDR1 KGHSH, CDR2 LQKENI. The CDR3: CASSPATEAFF. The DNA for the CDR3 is TGTGCCAGCTCACCGGCTACTGAAGCTTTCTTT.

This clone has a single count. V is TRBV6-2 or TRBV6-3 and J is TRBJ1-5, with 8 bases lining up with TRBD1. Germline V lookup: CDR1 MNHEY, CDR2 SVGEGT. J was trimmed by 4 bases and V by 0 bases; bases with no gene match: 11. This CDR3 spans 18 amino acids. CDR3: CASSYSVRQGSFNQPQHF. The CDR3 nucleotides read TGTGCCAGCAGTTACTCGGTTAGACAGGGGTCTTTTAATCAGCCCCAGCATTTT.

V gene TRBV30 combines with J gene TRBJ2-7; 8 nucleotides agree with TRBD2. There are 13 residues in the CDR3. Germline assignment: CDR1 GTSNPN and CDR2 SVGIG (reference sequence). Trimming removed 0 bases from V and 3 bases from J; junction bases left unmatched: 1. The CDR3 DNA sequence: TGTGCCTGGAGTGTCGGGGGGGGCTACGAGCAGTACTTC. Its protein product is CAWSVGGGYEQYF.

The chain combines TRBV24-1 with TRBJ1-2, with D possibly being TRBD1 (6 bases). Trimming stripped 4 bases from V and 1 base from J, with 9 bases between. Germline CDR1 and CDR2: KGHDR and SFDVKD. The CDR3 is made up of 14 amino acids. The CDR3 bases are TGTGCCACCAGTGACAGGGGTGGTAACTATGGCTACACCTTC. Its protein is CATSDRGGNYGYTF.

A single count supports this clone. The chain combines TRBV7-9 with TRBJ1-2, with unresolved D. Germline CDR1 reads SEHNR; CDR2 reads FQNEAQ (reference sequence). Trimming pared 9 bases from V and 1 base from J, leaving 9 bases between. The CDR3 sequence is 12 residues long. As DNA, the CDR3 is TGTGCCAGTAACGGGAATAACTATGGCTACACCTTC. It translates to CASNGNNYGYTF.

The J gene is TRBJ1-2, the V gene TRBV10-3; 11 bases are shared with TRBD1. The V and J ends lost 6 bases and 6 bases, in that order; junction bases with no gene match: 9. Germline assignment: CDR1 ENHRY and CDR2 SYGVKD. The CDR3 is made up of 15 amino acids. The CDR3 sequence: CAISERGQGEDGYTF. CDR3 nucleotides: TGTGCCATCAGCGAAAGGGGACAGGGGGAGGATGGCTACACCTTC.

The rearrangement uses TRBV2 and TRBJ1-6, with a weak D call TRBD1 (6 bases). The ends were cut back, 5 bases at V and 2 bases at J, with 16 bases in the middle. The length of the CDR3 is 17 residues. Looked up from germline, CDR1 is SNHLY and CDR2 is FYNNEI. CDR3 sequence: CASSHGVQGAYNSPLHF. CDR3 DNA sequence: TGTGCCAGCAGTCACGGGGTACAGGGCGCCTATAATTCACCCCTCCACTTT.

CDR3 in amino acids: CAISESMGQNTDTQYF. CDR3 sequence (DNA): TGTGCCATCAGTGAGTCGATGGGACAGAACACAGATACGCAGTATTTT. The chain recombines TRBV10-3 with TRBJ2-3; 7 nucleotides align to TRBD1. Germline lookup yields CDR1 ENHRY and CDR2 SYGVKD. Unmatched junction bases numbered 5, after V lost 0 bases and J lost 2 bases. The CDR3 loop spans 16 amino acids.